These 8 T cell receptor beta chains originate from one sample sequenced in a study of blood T cell repertoires in COVID-19. The data were produced by immunoSEQ multiplex PCR, yet TCRdb's version contains in-frame clones alone and is incomplete. The top ten hold approximately 9% of the sample, which has just over 300,000 clones, roughly 89% seen once. Sequences were obtained from PBMCs or T cells enriched from blood (not recorded which). The receptors were sampled from a woman in her late teens or twenties who had recovered from COVID-19.

The V and J genes are TRBV7-9 and TRBJ2-3; 7 bases line up with TRBD2. Germline V gene data show CDR1 as SEHNR and CDR2 as FQNEAQ (reference sequence). The CDR3 length is 17 residues. V trimming: 1 base; J trimming: 2 bases; junction bases outside the gene matches: 9. The CDR3 DNA reads as TGTGCCAGCAGCTTAGGGGCTAGCGGAACAAACACAGATACGCAGTATTTT. Its protein is CASSLGASGTNTDTQYF.

V is TRBV7-2 and J is TRBJ2-1; tentative D call: TRBD1 (6 bases). The CDR3 is 12 amino acids. The ends were cut back, 4 bases at V and 12 bases at J, with 13 bases in the middle. Germline CDR1 reads SGHTA; CDR2 reads FQGNSA. The CDR3 DNA reads as TGTGCCAGCAGCTCAATACAGGGTGGGCAGTTCTTC. It codes for CASSSIQGGQFF.

The chain employs TRBV6-4 and TRBJ2-7; no firm D call. This CDR3 is 12 amino acids long. CDR1 is MRHNA, CDR2 SNTAGT, per germline. Trimming pared 6 bases from V and 3 bases from J, leaving 9 bases between. The CDR3 here is CASSQDHYEQYF. In nucleotides, the CDR3 is TGTGCCAGCAGCCAGGATCACTACGAGCAGTACTTC.

The chain combines TRBV10-2 with TRBJ2-7, with TRBD2 identical over 8 bases. This CDR3 contains 16 residues. Losses at the gene ends were 0 bases for V and 2 bases for J; bases not matched to a gene: 6. The germline CDR1 and CDR2 sequences are WSHSY and SAAADI. DNA of the CDR3: TGCGCCAGCAGTGAGTCGGGGGGCGGGAGGACCTACGAGCAGTACTTC. Encoded protein: CASSESGGGRTYEQYF.

The chain employs TRBV7-2 and TRBJ2-5; unclear D gene. V gave up 3 bases and J gave up 5 bases, with 13 bases separating them. The germline V gene encodes CDR1 SGHTA and CDR2 FQGNSA. The CDR3 contains 14 residues. The CDR3 is CASSFNTGRETQYF. The CDR3 coding sequence is TGTGCCAGCAGCTTTAACACGGGTAGGGAGACCCAGTACTTC.

J is TRBJ1-1 and V is TRBV25-1; 9 positions match TRBD1. The CDR3 consists of 14 residues. CDR1 and CDR2 (germline): MGHDK, SYGVNS. After removal of 4 bases from V and 5 bases from J, the junction contained 5 bases not matched to a gene. As DNA, the CDR3 is TGTGCCAGCAGTGTCACAGGGGGCAAGACTGAAGCTTTCTTT. Residues: CASSVTGGKTEAFF. Complete variable domain (other parts from reference TRBV25-1 and TRBJ1-1): EADIYQTPRYLVIGTGKKITLECSQTMGHDKMYWYQQDPGMELHLIHYSYGVNSTEKGDLSSESTVSRIRTEHFPLTLESARPSHTSQYLCASSVTGGKTEAFFGQGTRLTVV.

Points on this clone: Other DNA sequences in this specimen translate into the identical CDR3. The CDR3, as DNA: TGTGCCAGCAGTTACTCGAGGGGGAACTATGGCTACACCTTC. Amino acid sequence: CASSYSRGNYGYTF. This rearrangement joins TRBV6-6 to TRBJ1-2, with D perhaps TRBD1 (6 bases). CDR1 is MNHNY and CDR2 is SVGAGI in the germline V gene (reference sequence). V lost 0 bases, J lost 2 bases, and 7 bases lay in between. The CDR3 is made up of 14 amino acids.

This chain links TRBV4-3 with TRBJ2-3, with TRBD1 as a possible D gene (6 bases). The ends were cut back, 3 bases at V and 2 bases at J, with 12 bases in the middle. The CDR3 consists of 15 residues. Per germline, CDR1 LGHNA and CDR2 YSLEER. The CDR3 region is CASSQLQGLTDTQYF. CDR3 nucleotide sequence: TGCGCCAGCAGCCAGTTACAGGGCCTCACAGATACGCAGTATTTT.